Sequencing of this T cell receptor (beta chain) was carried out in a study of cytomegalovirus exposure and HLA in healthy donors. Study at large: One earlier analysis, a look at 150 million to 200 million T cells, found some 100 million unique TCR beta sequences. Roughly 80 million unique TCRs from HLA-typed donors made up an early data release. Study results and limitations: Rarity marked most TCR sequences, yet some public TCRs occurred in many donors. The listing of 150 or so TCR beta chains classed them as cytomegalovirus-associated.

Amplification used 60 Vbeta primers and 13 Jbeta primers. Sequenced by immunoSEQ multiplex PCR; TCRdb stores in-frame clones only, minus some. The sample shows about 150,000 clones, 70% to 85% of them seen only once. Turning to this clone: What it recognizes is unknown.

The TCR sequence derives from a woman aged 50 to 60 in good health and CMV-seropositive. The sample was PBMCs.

CDR3 loop: CATSRDWRGRTDTQYF. The CDR3 bases are TGTGCCACCAGCAGAGATTGGAGAGGGCGCACAGATACGCAGTATTTT. The chain recombines TRBV15 with TRBJ2-3, with a weak D call TRBD2 (5 bases). Per germline, CDR1 LNHNV and CDR2 YYDKDF (reference sequence). V dropped 0 bases and J dropped 1 base, with 11 bases sitting between them. CDR3 length: 16 amino acids.